This T cell receptor beta chain was obtained from a study of vaccination effects on CD4 cells after COVID-19. Comments on this clone: Its matching antigen is unknown.

Having been cultured for approximately ten days, the cells underwent CD4+ T cell isolation. The table came from immunoSEQ multiplex PCR; TCRdb's copy has only in-frame clones and leaves some out. This table holds approximately 30,000 clones, about 60% found once. The source material was CD4+ T cells from PBMCs cultured without peptide, sampled before COVID-19 vaccination. The TCR comes from a human donor who received a COVID-19 vaccine.

CDR3 region: CASSQVKNEKLFF. CDR3 nucleotides: TGCGCCAGCAGCCAAGTTAAAAATGAAAAACTGTTTTTT. The V and J genes are TRBV4-1 and TRBJ1-4; D is unclear. Germline CDR1 is MGHRA and CDR2 is YSYEKL. Trimming removed 1 base at V and 5 bases at J, with 5 bases between. CDR3 length: 13 residues.